The clone carrying this TCR beta chain was seen a single time. The antigen is not known. This record comes from a study of cytotoxic CD8 clonotypes in ibrutinib-treated CLL. Regarding the study as a whole: Clonotypes that were public were uncommon, and they contracted or stayed stable on treatment. Before falling back toward baseline at progression, clonality had risen at the time of ibrutinib response. Samples from sustained-remission and progressing patients were taken at different times.

The method was immunoSEQ multiplex PCR; TCRdb's version includes in-frame clones alone and lacks a portion of them. The sample shows 73,000 or so clones, more than 60% of them seen only once. V gave up 0 bases and J gave up 5 bases; unmatched junction bases: 5. The CDR3 totals 15 residues. The germline V gene encodes CDR1 GTSNPN and CDR2 SVGIG (reference sequence). Sequencing was performed on PBMCs, taken after 12 months of ibrutinib treatment. The receptor was derived from a human donor with chronic lymphocytic leukemia. The chain links TRBV30 to TRBJ1-5; 9 bases agree with TRBD1. CDR3 sequence (DNA): TGTGCCTGGAGTGTGGGGGGACAGGGAGATCAGCCCCAGCATTTT. This translates into CAWSVGGQGDQPQHF.